This T cell receptor beta chain is drawn from a study of blood T cell repertoires in COVID-19. Study at large: The United States, Italy and Spain supplied acute and convalescent COVID-19 samples. PBMCs, B-cell-depleted T cells, or T cells were the source of the cDNA or gDNA that made up the material.

The germline CDR1 and CDR2 sequences are MNHEY and SVGAGI. This CDR3 is built from 15 residues. Germline trimming cut 4 bases from V and 8 bases from J; bases unmatched to any gene: 10. As handled by the study authors: The authors estimated nucleated cell counts from reference gene primer amplification. The method was immunoSEQ multiplex PCR; TCRdb's version includes in-frame clones alone and lacks a portion of them. D and trimming come from the DNA, and the V and J calls and clone size come from that table. In the table there are about 200,000 clones, approximately 87% of which are singletons. Input material: peripheral blood. The source of this sequence is a woman aged 70-85 years with acute or convalescent COVID-19. The chain combines TRBV6-5 with TRBJ2-1, with 8 bases matching TRBD1. Here the CDR3 DNA reads TGTGCCAGCAGTTCCGGGACTCAGGGGGCCGATGAGCAGTTCTTC. Translating gives CASSSGTQGADEQFF.